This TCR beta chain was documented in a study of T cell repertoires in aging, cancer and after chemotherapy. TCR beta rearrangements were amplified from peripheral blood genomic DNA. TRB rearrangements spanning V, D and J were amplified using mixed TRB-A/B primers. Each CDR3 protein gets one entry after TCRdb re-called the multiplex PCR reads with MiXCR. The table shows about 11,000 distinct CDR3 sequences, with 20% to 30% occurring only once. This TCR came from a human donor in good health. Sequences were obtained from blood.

The CDR3 coding sequence is TGTGCCAGCAGCTCCACAGGGGGCCCCCCGGATCAGCCCCAGCATTTT. It is translated as CASSSTGGPPDQPQHF. The chain recombines TRBV4-2 with TRBJ1-5; TRBD1 aligns across 9 bases. Germline CDR1 reads LGHNA; CDR2 reads YNFKEQ. V was pared by 5 bases and J by 5 bases, with 10 bases of the junction left unmatched. The CDR3 is made up of 16 amino acids.